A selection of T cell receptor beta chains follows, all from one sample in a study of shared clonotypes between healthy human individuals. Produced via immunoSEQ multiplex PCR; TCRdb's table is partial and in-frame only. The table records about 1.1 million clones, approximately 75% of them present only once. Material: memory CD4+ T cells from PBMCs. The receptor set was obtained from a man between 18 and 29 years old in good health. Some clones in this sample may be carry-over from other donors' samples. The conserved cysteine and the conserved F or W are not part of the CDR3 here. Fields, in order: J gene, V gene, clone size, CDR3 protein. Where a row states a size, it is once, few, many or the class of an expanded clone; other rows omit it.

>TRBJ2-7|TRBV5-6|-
ASSGAGGSPYEQY
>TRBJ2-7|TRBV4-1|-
ASSQDRSTSGAYEQY
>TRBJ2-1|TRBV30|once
AWSVIEHGEQF
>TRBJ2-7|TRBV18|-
ASSPATSSYEQY
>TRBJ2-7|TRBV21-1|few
ANKPRGTGRYEQY
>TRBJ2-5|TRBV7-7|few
ASSLGVVGETQY
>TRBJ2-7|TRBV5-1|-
ASTQDRDEQY
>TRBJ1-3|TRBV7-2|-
ASSLVFGSGNTIY
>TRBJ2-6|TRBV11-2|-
ASSKGFGSGANVLT
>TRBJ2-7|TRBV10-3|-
AISYPGQMTYEQY
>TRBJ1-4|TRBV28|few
AAHGQGPEKLF
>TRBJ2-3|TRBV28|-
ASRQLAGGRTDTQY
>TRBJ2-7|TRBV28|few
AIEGSTYEQY
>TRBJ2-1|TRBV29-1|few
SGTQGRANNEQF
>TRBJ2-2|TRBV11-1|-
ASSPLTGSDTGELF
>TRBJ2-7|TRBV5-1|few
ASSFGGSFDEQY
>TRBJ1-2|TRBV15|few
ATSRDGQGYGYT
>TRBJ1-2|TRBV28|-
ASSSTLNGYT
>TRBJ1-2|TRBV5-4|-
ASSWGENYGYT
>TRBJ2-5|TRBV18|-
ASSPGQNQETQY
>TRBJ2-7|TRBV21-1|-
ASSKAGDSHYYEQY
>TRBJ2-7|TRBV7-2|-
ASSDRSGREGYEQY
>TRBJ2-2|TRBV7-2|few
ASSPMRGRDYTGELF
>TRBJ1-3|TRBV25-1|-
ASRPTLISSGNTIY
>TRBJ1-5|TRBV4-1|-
ASSPRDTNQPQH
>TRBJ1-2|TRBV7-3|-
ASSLIPQEDGYT
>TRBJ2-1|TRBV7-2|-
ATVQDRDYNEQF
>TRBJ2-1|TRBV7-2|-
ATSGWTGNEQF
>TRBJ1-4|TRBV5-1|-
ASRGQGAFNEKLF
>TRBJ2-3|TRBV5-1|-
ASSSGQGPSTDTQY
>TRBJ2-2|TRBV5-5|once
ASSLGGTGELF
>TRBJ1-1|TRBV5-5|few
ASSARTGNTEAF
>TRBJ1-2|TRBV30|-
AGSVLYGYT
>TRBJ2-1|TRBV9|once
ASSPQTSGGTYNEQF
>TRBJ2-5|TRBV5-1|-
ASSLQDAGTQY
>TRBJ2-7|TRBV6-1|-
ASSERGAFSYEQY
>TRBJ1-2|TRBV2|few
ASSEARRAGYT
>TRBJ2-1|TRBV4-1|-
ASSQGTGRFYNEQF
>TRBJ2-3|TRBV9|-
ASSVDSADTQY
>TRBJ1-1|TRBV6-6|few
ASSYQLNTEAF